A selection of T cell receptor beta chains follows, all from one sample in a study of shared clonotypes between healthy human individuals. Here immunoSEQ multiplex PCR was the method, and the copy in TCRdb shows in-frame clones only, minus some. The table lists a few million clones, about 92% of them singletons. The sample taken for sequencing was naive CD4+ T cells from PBMCs. The receptor set was obtained from a man between 18 and 29 years old in good health. Some clones in this sample may be carry-over from other donors' samples. CDR3s include the opening cysteine and the closing phenylalanine or tryptophan. Each record gives: J gene, D gene, clone size, V gene, CDR3 DNA, CDR3 protein. A D gene is named only where the DNA matches it firmly. The size field is filled for only some rows; it gives once, few, many or a size class.

>TRBJ2-3|NA|NA|TRBV7-3
TGTGCCAGCAGCCCTGCCCCCAGGGGGGGAGGGACAGATACGCAGTATTTT
CASSPAPRGGGTDTQYF
>TRBJ2-1|TRBD1|NA|TRBV6-1
TGTGCCAGCAGGCCGACAGGGGAGCAGTTCTTC
CASRPTGEQFF
>TRBJ2-1|TRBD2|once|TRBV14
TGTGCCAGCAGCCAAGTGCCTAGCGGGACGGGGGAGCAGTTCTTC
CASSQVPSGTGEQFF
>TRBJ1-6|NA|NA|TRBV30
TGTGCCTGGAGTTCGGGCCGGTCACCCCTCCACTTT
CAWSSGRSPLHF
>TRBJ2-7|TRBD1|NA|TRBV7-3
TGTGCCAGCAGCTTAGGACAGGGGACTGCCTACGAGCAGTACTTC
CASSLGQGTAYEQYF
>TRBJ1-1|TRBD1|NA|TRBV19
TGTGCCAGTTTCGACAGGGACAACACTGAAGCTTTCTTT
CASFDRDNTEAFF
>TRBJ1-5|TRBD1|once|TRBV30
TGTGCCTGGAGTACCGGAGGGACAGGTAATCAGCCCCAGCATTTT
CAWSTGGTGNQPQHF
>TRBJ2-1|TRBD2|NA|TRBV19
TGTGCCAGTAGTATTTCTAGCGGGAGGGCCAGAGGTGAGCAGTTCTTC
CASSISSGRARGEQFF
>TRBJ2-5|TRBD2|NA|TRBV2
TGTGCCAGCAGTGAATGGGCTAGCGGGATGGAGACCCAGTACTTC
CASSEWASGMETQYF
>TRBJ1-1|NA|NA|TRBV27
TGTGCCAGCAGTTTATCCAGTCCCTACACTGAAGCTTTCTTT
CASSLSSPYTEAFF